This passage covers 22 T cell receptor beta chains from one sample sequenced in a study of CD8+CD57+ T cells in acquired aplastic anemia. The TCR beta profiling, which covered VDJ combination and CDR3 sequence, was carried out using genomic DNA as the template. TCRdb recomputed calls from the reads with MiXCR, one row per CDR3 protein. The sample records a few hundred thousand distinct CDR3 sequences, under 60% being singletons. The sequenced patients had an expansion of CD8+CD57+ cells seen by flow cytometry. Sample: sorted CD4+, CD8+, or CD8+CD57+ T cells (not recorded which) from PBMCs. All receptors derive from a human donor with aplastic anemia.

This chain links TRBV20-1 with TRBJ1-5; D gene unclear. The CDR3 spans 13 residues. CDR1 and CDR2 from the germline V gene are DFQATT and SNEGSKA (reference sequence). V lost 2 bases and J lost 3, with 8 bases in between. DNA of the CDR3: TGCAGTGCTAGACCCGAAGCCAATCAGCCCCAGCATTTT. Encoded protein: CSARPEANQPQHF.

This clonotype has at least ten counts. The rearrangement links TRBV2 to TRBJ1-2; 8 positions match TRBD1. The CDR3 covers 15 residues. The V segment lost 3 bases and the J segment 3 bases; nucleotides outside the gene matches: 6. The germline V gene has CDR1 SNHLY and CDR2 FYNNEI. CDR3 sequence reads: CASSENRGMYYGYTF. The CDR3 region has the DNA TGTGCCAGCAGTGAGAACAGGGGGATGTACTATGGCTACACCTTC.

The rearrangement joins TRBV4-1 to TRBJ1-2, with 10 bases identical to TRBD1. The germline V gene encodes CDR1 MGHRA and CDR2 YSYEKL. V shed 0 bases, J shed 3 bases, and the junction held 4 bases outside the gene matches. The CDR3 covers 16 residues. CDR3 residues: CASSQDLGTGDYGYTF. In DNA form, the CDR3 reads TGCGCCAGCAGCCAAGATCTTGGGACAGGGGACTATGGCTACACCTTC.

This clonotype came up many times. The chain employs TRBV4-1 and TRBJ2-5, with 7 bases matching TRBD2. CDR1 MGHRA and CDR2 YSYEKL come from the germline V gene. Trimming took 4 bases from V and 1 from J; bases not matched to a gene: 9. CDR3 length: 16 residues. CDR3 DNA: TGCGCCAGCAGCCCGAGCGGGGCGGCCGCCCAAGAGACCCAGTACTTC. Translating gives CASSPSGAAAQETQYF.

This clonotype was counted many times. This chain uses TRBV12-3 or TRBV12-4 with TRBJ2-1, with TRBD2 identical over 12 bases. This CDR3 has 13 residues. Trimming cost V 9 bases and J 7 bases; bases outside gene matches: 4. The CDR3 region has the DNA TGTGCCAGAAGACTAGCGGGAGTAAATGAGCAGTTCTTC. Its protein is CARRLAGVNEQFF.

The CDR3: CASSLTWTSGANSYEQYF. CDR3 coding DNA: TGTGCCAGCAGCTTAACGTGGACTAGCGGGGCCAACTCCTACGAGCAGTACTTC. The chain carries TRBV7-3 and TRBJ2-7; 12 nucleotides match TRBD2. The CDR3 totals 18 residues. V shed 0 bases, J shed 0 bases, and the junction held 6 bases outside the gene matches. Germline V gene sequence: CDR1 SGHTA, CDR2 FQGTGA.

The chain employs TRBV19 and TRBJ2-5; D possibly uses TRBD1 or TRBD2 (5 bases each). There are 12 residues in the CDR3. Trimming left V 3 bases short and J 6 bases short, with 8 bases between. The germline CDR1 and CDR2 sequences are LNHDA and SQIVND (reference sequence). The CDR3 reads CASSMQGQTQYF. CDR3 in DNA: TGTGCCAGTAGTATGCAGGGACAGACCCAGTACTTC.

The chain couples TRBV7-2 to TRBJ1-6; 9 bases are a match to TRBD1. The J segment lost 7 bases and the V segment lost 5 bases, leaving 9 bases of the junction unmatched. The length of the CDR3 is 16 residues. The germline gives CDR1 SGHTA, CDR2 FQGNSA. CDR3 residues: CASSHPGQGGNSPLHF. The CDR3 DNA is TGTGCCAGCAGCCACCCGGGACAGGGAGGAAATTCACCCCTCCACTTT.

The count of this clonotype is one. V is TRBV13 and J is TRBJ1-1, with D hard to call. Germline-derived CDR1 and CDR2 are PRHDT and FYEKMQ (reference sequence). The V and J ends lost 2 bases and 2 bases respectively, with 9 bases between them. The CDR3 has 14 amino acids. The DNA of the CDR3 is TGTGCCAGCAGCTTAATATCGGGAAACACTGAAGCTTTCTTT. Residues: CASSLISGNTEAFF.

The V call is TRBV7-8, the J call TRBJ2-5; 11 bases fit TRBD2. CDR3 length: 16 amino acids. The V gene end was trimmed by 5 bases and the J gene end by 7 bases; junction bases not matched to a gene: 12. CDR1 is SGHVS and CDR2 is FQNEAQ in the germline V gene. CDR3 sequence (DNA): TGTGCCAGCAGCCCAACGACTAGCGGGAAGGCGGGGACCCAGTACTTC. Protein product: CASSPTTSGKAGTQYF.

There are many counts of this clonotype. The rearrangement joins TRBV20-1 to TRBJ2-2; tentatively, D is TRBD1 (6 bases). CDR1 DFQATT and CDR2 SNEGSKA come from the germline V gene (reference sequence). Trimming took off 0 bases at V and 2 bases at J, with 16 bases between the two ends. The CDR3 covers 17 residues. In nucleotides, the CDR3 is TGCAGTGCTAGAGACCCATCGGGGACAACCAACACCGGGGAGCTGTTTTTT. Protein product: CSARDPSGTTNTGELFF.

This clonotype has just a few counts. This chain uses TRBV29-1 with TRBJ2-7; the match to TRBD2 covers 13 bases. The J segment lost 7 bases and the V segment lost 6 bases, leaving 12 bases of the junction unmatched. Germline V CDR1 and CDR2: SQVTM, ANQGSEA. The CDR3 consists of 15 residues. The DNA for the CDR3 is TGCAGCGTAATGCGACTAGCGGGAGGCCGTTGGGAGCAGTACTTC. Amino acid sequence: CSVMRLAGGRWEQYF.

The chain recombines TRBV7-8 with TRBJ2-7; weak D call: TRBD1 (6 bases). The CDR3 spans 11 residues. The germline CDR1 and CDR2 sequences are SGHVS and FQNEAQ. Trimming took 5 bases from V and 7 from J, leaving 9 bases between them. The DNA for the CDR3 is TGTGCCAGCAGCCGTGGGACAGAGCAGTACTTC. It encodes CASSRGTEQYF.

V and J are TRBV7-8 and TRBJ1-6; 9 bases match TRBD1. The CDR3 has 16 residues. Unmatched junction bases numbered 7, after V lost 1 base and J lost 9 bases. Germline V CDR1 and CDR2: SGHVS, FQNEAQ. The CDR3 loop is CASSLGRGQGFSPLHF. The DNA of the CDR3 is TGTGCCAGCAGCTTAGGTCGGGGACAGGGATTTTCACCCCTCCACTTT. The whole variable domain, remainder taken from reference TRBV7-8 and TRBJ1-6, is GAGVSQSPRYKVAKRGQDVALRCDPISGHVSLFWYQQALGQGPEFLTYFQNEAQLDKSGLPSDRFFAERPEGSVSTLKIQRTQQEDSAVYLCASSLGRGQGFSPLHFGNGTRLTVT.

The rearrangement uses TRBV20-1 and TRBJ2-7; tentative D call: TRBD1 (6 bases). V was shortened by 6 bases and J by 6 bases, with 30 bases between the two germline ends. Germline V CDR1 and CDR2: DFQATT, SNEGSKA (reference sequence). The CDR3 runs 17 residues. CDR3 DNA: TGCAGTGCCATAATAAACACAGGGACAACGGCTCTTTTCGAGCAGTACTTC. This translates into CSAIINTGTTALFEQYF.

This clonotype appeared a few times. The rearrangement links TRBV24-1 to TRBJ2-7; 8 nucleotides align to TRBD2. J gave up 2 bases and V 12 bases, and 11 bases lay outside the gene matches. The CDR3 sequence is 14 residues long. CDR1 is KGHDR and CDR2 is SFDVKD in the germline V gene. CDR3 protein: CARAGGRETYEQYF. CDR3 in DNA: TGTGCCCGGGCGGGGGGAAGGGAGACCTACGAGCAGTACTTC.

This clonotype has at least ten counts. CDR3: CASSFDRATQFF. The CDR3 DNA reads TGTGCCAGCAGTTTTGACAGGGCGACCCAGTTCTTC. The chain uses TRBV12-3 or TRBV12-4 and TRBJ2-1; 7 bases agree with TRBD1. The CDR3 is 12 residues long. The ends lost 3 bases at V and 13 bases at J; junction bases unmatched: 6.

This sequence joins TRBV7-8 and TRBJ2-1; D gene unclear. The J call may be incorrect, as the DNA end agrees better with TRBJ2-3. Germline CDR1 SGHVS, CDR2 FQNEAQ. The CDR3 spans 15 residues. The CDR3: CASSLGRNWVNEQYF. DNA for the CDR3: TGTGCCAGCAGCTTAGGAAGGAACTGGGTCAATGAGCAGTATTTT.

J is TRBJ2-3 and V is TRBV10-2; D remains ambiguous. V was pared by 2 bases and J by 4 bases, with 13 bases between. CDR1 is WSHSY and CDR2 is SAAADI in the germline V gene. The CDR3 contains 15 residues. CDR3 protein: CASSEGVDGADTQYF. In DNA form, the CDR3 reads TGCGCCAGCAGTGAGGGGGTTGATGGGGCAGATACGCAGTATTTT.

The V and J genes are TRBV24-1 and TRBJ2-5; D ambiguous. Germline V gene data show CDR1 as KGHDR and CDR2 as SFDVKD. CDR3 length equals 12 residues. Trimming pared 1 base from V and 3 bases from J, leaving 2 bases between. As DNA, the CDR3 is TGTGCCACCAGTGATTTTGAAGAGACCCAGTACTTC. Translated, it gives CATSDFEETQYF.

This clonotype appeared many times. This rearrangement joins TRBV3-1 to TRBJ2-5; D ambiguous. This CDR3 is built from 12 residues. Germline V lookup: CDR1 LGHDT, CDR2 YNNKEL (reference sequence). V lost 3 bases, J lost 2 bases, and 4 bases lay in between. CDR3 DNA: TGTGCCAGCAGCCAGGCACAAGAGACCCAGTACTTC. It codes for CASSQAQETQYF.

This clonotype was seen a handful of times. The chain couples TRBV20-1 to TRBJ1-6; a weak D match, TRBD1 (6 bases). This CDR3 spans 12 amino acids. Germline CDR1 reads DFQATT; CDR2 reads SNEGSKA (reference sequence). Trimming took 6 bases from V and 7 from J, leaving 10 bases between them. The CDR3 nucleotides read TGCAGTGCGGAGAGGGGGAATTCACCCCTCCACTTT. Protein sequence: CSAERGNSPLHF.